This T cell receptor beta chain was identified during a study of tumor-infiltrating lymphocytes in glioblastoma multiforme. Study outcomes and limitations: Just one glioblastoma patient contributed to the TCR-mutation comparison.

CDR3 length: 13 amino acids. With 6 bases clipped from V and 5 bases from J, the junction kept 8 bases outside the gene matches. Germline assignment: CDR1 DFQATT and CDR2 SNEGSKA (reference sequence). Multiple V-beta primers and a C-beta primer amplified TCRB from RNA. TCRdb re-called the multiplex PCR reads through MiXCR, storing one row per CDR3 protein. The sample lists about 8,400 distinct CDR3 sequences, 65% to 75% seen once, with 40% to 60% in the top ten. This clonotype is classed as medium-sized. Antigen specificity is unknown. Sample: brain tumor tissue. The chain combines TRBV20-1 with TRBJ2-5; 8 positions match TRBD2. The clonotype was recovered from a male donor with glioblastoma. The CDR3 reads CSAPRGGVETQYF. DNA for the CDR3: TGCAGTGCCCCCCGGGGGGGGGTGGAGACCCAGTACTTC.